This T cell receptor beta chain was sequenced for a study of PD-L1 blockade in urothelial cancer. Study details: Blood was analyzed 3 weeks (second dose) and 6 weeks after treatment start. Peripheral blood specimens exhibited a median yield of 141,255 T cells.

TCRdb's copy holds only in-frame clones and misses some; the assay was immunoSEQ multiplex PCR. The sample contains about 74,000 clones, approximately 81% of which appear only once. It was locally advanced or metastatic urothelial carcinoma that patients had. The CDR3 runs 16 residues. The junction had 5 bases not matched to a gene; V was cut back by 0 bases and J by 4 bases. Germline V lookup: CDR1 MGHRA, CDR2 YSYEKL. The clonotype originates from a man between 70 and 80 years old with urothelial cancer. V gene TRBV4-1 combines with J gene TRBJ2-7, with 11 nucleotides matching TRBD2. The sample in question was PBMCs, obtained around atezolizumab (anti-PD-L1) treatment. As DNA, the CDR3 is TGCGCCAGCAGCCAAGATCCGGCTAGCGGGAGGTACGAGCAGTACTTC. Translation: CASSQDPASGRYEQYF.